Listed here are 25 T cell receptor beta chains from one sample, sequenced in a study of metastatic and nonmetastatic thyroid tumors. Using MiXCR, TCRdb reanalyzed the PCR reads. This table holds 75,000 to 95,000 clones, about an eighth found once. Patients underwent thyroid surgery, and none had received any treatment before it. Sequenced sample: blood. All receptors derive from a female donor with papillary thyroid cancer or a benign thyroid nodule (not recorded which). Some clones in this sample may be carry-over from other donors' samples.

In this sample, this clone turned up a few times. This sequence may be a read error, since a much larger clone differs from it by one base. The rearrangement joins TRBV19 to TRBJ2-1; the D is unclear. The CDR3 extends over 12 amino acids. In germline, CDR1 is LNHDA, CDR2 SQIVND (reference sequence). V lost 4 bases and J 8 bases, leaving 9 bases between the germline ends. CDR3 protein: CASSSMGYEQFF. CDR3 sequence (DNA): TGTGCCAGTAGTAGCATGGGGTATGAGCAGTTCTTC.

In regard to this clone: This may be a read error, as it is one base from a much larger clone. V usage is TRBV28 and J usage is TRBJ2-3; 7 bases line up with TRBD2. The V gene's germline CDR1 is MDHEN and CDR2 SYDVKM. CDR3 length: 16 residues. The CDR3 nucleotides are TGTGACAGCAGTTTCCTCCTAGCGGAAACCACAGATACGCAGTATTTT. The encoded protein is CDSSFLLAETTDTQYF.

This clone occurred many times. The CDR3 here is CASSQDGQANSPLHF. Here the CDR3 DNA reads TGCGCCAGCAGCCAAGATGGACAGGCTAATTCACCCCTCCACTTT. V usage is TRBV4-3 and J usage is TRBJ1-6; 7 bases line up with TRBD1. Unmatched junction bases numbered 2, after V lost 0 bases and J lost 6 bases. The CDR3 is 15 amino acids. The germline V gene encodes CDR1 LGHNA and CDR2 YSLEER.

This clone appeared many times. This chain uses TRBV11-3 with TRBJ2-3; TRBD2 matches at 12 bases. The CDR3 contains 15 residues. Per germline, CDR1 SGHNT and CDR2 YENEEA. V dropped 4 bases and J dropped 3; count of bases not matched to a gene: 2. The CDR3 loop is CASSSGLAGTDTQYF. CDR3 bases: TGTGCCAGCAGCTCGGGACTAGCGGGTACAGATACGCAGTATTTT.

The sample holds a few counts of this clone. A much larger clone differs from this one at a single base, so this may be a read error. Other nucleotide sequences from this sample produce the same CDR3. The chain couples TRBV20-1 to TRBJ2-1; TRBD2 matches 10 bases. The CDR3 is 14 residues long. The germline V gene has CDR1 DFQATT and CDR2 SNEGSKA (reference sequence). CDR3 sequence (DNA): TGCAGTGCCAGAGCCCTAGCGGGAGTGTTTGAGCAGTTCTTC. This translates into CSARALAGVFEQFF.

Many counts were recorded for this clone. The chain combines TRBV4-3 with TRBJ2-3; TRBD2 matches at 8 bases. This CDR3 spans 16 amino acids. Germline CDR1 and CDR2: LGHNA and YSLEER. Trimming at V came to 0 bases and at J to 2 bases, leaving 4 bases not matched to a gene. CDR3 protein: CASSQDPGGTTDTQYF. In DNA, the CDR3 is TGCGCCAGCAGCCAAGATCCGGGAGGGACCACAGATACGCAGTATTTT.

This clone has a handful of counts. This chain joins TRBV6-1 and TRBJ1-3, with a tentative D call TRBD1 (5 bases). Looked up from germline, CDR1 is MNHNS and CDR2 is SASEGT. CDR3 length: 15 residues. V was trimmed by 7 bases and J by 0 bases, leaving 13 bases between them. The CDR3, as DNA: TGTGCCAGCAACCCTAGGGGTCTCTCTGGAAACACCATATATTTT. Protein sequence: CASNPRGLSGNTIYF.

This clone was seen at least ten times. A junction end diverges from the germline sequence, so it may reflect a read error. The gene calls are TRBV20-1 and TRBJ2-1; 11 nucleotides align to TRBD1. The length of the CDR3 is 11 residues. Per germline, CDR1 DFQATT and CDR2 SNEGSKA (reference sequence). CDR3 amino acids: CSARTGQGGIF. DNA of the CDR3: TGCAGTGCTAGAACGGGACAGGGGGGAATCTTC.

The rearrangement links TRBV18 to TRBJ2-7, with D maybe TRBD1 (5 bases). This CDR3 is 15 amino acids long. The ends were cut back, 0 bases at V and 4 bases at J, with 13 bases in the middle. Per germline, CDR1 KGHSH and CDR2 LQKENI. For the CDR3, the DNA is TGTGCCAGCTCACCACCTTCTTCCAGGGCATACGAGCAGTACTTC. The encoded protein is CASSPPSSRAYEQYF.

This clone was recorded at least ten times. The CDR3 nucleotides read TGCAGTGCTAGAGATGGCCAGACCCCTATACGGGAAAAACTGTTTTTT. Translated, it gives CSARDGQTPIREKLFF. This sequence joins TRBV20-1 and TRBJ1-4; D remains ambiguous. Per the germline V gene, CDR1 is DFQATT and CDR2 is SNEGSKA (reference sequence). This CDR3 comprises 16 residues. The germline V and J ends were trimmed by 0 bases and 8 bases, with 19 bases remaining between them.

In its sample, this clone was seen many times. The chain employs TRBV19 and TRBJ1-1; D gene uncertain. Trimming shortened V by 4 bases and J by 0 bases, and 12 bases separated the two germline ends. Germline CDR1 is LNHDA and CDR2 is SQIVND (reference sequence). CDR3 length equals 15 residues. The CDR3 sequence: CASSNRPGMNTEAFF. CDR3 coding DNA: TGTGCCAGTAGTAACCGGCCCGGGATGAACACTGAAGCTTTCTTT.

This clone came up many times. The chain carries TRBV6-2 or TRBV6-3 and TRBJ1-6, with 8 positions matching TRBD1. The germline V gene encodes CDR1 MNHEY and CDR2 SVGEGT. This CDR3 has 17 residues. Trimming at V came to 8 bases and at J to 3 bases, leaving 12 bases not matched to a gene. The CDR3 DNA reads TGTGCCAGCGAATCCGGGACAGGACGTTTCTATAATTCACCCCTCCACTTT. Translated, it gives CASESGTGRFYNSPLHF.

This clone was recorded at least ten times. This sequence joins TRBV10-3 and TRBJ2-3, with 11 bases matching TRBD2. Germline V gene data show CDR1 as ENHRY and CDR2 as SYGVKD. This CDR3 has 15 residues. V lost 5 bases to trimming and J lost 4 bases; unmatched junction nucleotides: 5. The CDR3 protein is CAISQLAGAADTQYF. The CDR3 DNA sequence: TGTGCCATCAGTCAACTAGCGGGAGCGGCAGATACGCAGTATTTT.

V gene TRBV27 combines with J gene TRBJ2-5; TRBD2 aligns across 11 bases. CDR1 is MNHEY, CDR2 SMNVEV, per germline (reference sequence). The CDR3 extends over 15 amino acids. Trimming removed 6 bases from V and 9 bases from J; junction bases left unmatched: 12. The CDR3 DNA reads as TGTGCCAGCAGCCCCTCAACTAGCGGGGGCGTAGCCCAGTACTTC. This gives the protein CASSPSTSGGVAQYF.

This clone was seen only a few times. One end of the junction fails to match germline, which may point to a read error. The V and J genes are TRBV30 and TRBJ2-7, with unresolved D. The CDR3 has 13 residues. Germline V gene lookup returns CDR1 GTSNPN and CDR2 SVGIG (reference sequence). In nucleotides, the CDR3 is TGTGCCTGGAGTGTATCATGGCCCTACGAGCATTACTTC. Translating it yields CAWSVSWPYEHYF.

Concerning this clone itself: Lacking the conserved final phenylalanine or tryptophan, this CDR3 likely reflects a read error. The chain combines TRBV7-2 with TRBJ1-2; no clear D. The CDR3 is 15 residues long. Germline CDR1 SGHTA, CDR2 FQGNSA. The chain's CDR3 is CASILLTGFNYGYTS. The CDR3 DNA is TGTGCCAGCATCTTACTAACGGGGTTTAACTATGGCTACACCTCC.

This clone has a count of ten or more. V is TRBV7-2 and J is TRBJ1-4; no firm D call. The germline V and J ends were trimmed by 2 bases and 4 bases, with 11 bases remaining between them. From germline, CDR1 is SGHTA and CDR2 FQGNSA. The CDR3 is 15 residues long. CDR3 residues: CASSLLATLNEKLFF. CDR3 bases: TGTGCCAGCAGCTTATTGGCCACCCTTAATGAAAAACTGTTTTTT.

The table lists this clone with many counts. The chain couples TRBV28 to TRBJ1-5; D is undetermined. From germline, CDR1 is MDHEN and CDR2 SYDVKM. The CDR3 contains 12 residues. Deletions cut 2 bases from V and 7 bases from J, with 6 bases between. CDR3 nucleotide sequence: TGTGCCAGCAGTTTAAGGTACCAGCCCCAGCATTTT. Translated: CASSLRYQPQHF.

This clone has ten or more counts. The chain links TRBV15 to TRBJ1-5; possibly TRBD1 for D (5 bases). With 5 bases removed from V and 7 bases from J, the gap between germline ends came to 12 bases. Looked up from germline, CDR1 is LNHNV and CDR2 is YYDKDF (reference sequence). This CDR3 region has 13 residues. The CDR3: CATSRQRGQPQHF. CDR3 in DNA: TGTGCCACCAGCCGACAGAGGGGCCAGCCCCAGCATTTT.

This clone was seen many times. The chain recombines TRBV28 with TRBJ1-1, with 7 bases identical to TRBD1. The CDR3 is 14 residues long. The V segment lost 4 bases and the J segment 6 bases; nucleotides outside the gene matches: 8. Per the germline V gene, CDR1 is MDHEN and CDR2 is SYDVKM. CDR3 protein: CASSSPTGSAEAFF. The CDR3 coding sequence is TGTGCCAGCAGTTCCCCGACAGGGAGTGCTGAAGCTTTCTTT.

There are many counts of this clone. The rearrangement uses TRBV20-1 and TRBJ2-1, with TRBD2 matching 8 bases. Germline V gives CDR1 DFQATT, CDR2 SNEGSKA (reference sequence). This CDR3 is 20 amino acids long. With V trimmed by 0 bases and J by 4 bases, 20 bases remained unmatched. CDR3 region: CSARDVSLAGIPREYNEQFF. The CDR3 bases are TGCAGTGCTAGAGATGTAAGCCTAGCGGGCATTCCCCGGGAGTACAATGAGCAGTTCTTC.

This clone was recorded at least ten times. CDR3 loop: CASSQGRGGWTEAFF. CDR3 DNA: TGCGCCAGCAGCCAAGGGAGGGGAGGATGGACTGAAGCTTTCTTT. The chain links TRBV4-3 to TRBJ1-1; perhaps TRBD1 as D (5 bases). V lost 1 base and J 5 bases, leaving 14 bases between the germline ends. This CDR3 has 15 amino acids. The germline CDR1 and CDR2 sequences are LGHNA and YSLEER.

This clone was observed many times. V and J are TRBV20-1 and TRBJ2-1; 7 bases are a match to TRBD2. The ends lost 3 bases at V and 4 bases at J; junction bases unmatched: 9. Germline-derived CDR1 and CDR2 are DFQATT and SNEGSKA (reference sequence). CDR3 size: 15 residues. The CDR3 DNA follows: TGCAGTGCTAGTTCCGGGAGGACCCCATACAATGAGCAGTTCTTC. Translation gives CSASSGRTPYNEQFF.

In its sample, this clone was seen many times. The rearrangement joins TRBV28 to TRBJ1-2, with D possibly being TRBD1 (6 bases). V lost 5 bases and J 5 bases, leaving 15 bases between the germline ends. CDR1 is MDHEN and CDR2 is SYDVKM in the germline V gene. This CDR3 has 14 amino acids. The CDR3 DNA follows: TGTGCCAGCAGTCCCGCGGGGGCGAGGTATGGCTACACCTTC. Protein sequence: CASSPAGARYGYTF.

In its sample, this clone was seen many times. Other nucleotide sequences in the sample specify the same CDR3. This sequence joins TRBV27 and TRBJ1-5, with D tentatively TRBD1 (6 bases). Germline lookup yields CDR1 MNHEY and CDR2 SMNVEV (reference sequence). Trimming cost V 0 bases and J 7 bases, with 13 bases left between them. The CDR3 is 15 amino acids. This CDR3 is CASSLSGGTFQPQHF. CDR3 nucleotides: TGTGCCAGCAGTTTATCAGGGGGGACATTCCAGCCCCAGCATTTT.